These T cell receptor beta chains were read from a single sample in a study of blood T cell repertoires in COVID-19. Using immunoSEQ multiplex PCR, the repertoire was profiled, and TCRdb retains in-frame clones only, with some absent. The data hold approximately 360,000 clones, with 88% observed a single time. The source material was PBMCs or T cells enriched from blood (not recorded which). All receptors come from a young woman with acute COVID-19. Each CDR3 is given with its conserved first and last residue. A D gene is named only where the DNA matches it firmly. Expanded clones are given a class, and other clones once, few, many or no size at all.

D: TRBD1; V: TRBV27; J: TRBJ1-3; size: NA; CDR3: CASAPEGTALGNTIYF; DNA: TGTGCCAGCGCCCCCGAAGGGACAGCCCTTGGAAACACCATATATTTT
D: TRBD1; V: TRBV9; J: TRBJ1-5; size: NA; CDR3: CASSAGTGAQPQHF; DNA: TGTGCCAGCAGCGCCGGGACAGGGGCTCAGCCCCAGCATTTT
D: NA; V: TRBV18; J: TRBJ2-7; size: NA; CDR3: CASSPGGTSAEQYF; DNA: TGTGCCAGCTCACCAGGGGGGACGTCCGCCGAGCAGTACTTC
D: TRBD2; V: TRBV4-2; J: TRBJ2-3; size: once; CDR3: CASSQDLTSGVTDTQYF; DNA: TGTGCCAGCAGCCAAGATCTTACTAGCGGGGTCACAGATACGCAGTATTTT
D: TRBD2; V: TRBV6-1; J: TRBJ2-4; size: NA; CDR3: CASSEVGRLAGGNKNIQYF; DNA: TGTGCCAGCAGTGAAGTGGGTCGGCTAGCGGGTGGGAACAAAAACATTCAGTACTTC
D: NA; V: TRBV18; J: TRBJ1-1; size: NA; CDR3: CASSPTQDSDNTEAFF; DNA: TGTGCCAGCTCACCTACTCAGGACAGCGATAACACTGAAGCTTTCTTT
D: NA; V: TRBV6-4; J: TRBJ2-3; size: NA; CDR3: CASSDSPGGTDTQYF; DNA: TGTGCCAGCAGTGACTCCCCCGGGGGCACAGATACGCAGTATTTT
D: TRBD2; V: TRBV18; J: TRBJ2-2; size: once; CDR3: CASSPRAPAGGRHTGELFF; DNA: TGTGCCAGCTCACCAAGGGCACCAGCGGGGGGGCGCCACACCGGGGAGCTGTTTTTT
D: NA; V: TRBV28; J: TRBJ2-7; size: NA; CDR3: CASRPQGTGEQYF; DNA: TGTGCCAGCAGGCCTCAGGGGACGGGGGAGCAGTACTTC
D: NA; V: TRBV29-1; J: TRBJ2-7; size: NA; CDR3: CSVDVGSEQYF; DNA: TGCAGCGTTGATGTGGGGAGCGAGCAGTACTTC
D: NA; V: TRBV19; J: TRBJ1-1; size: NA; CDR3: CASIREGGVTEAFF; DNA: TGTGCCAGTATTAGGGAGGGGGGCGTCACTGAAGCTTTCTTT
D: NA; V: TRBV3-1/TRBV3-2; J: TRBJ1-2; size: NA; CDR3: CASSRQGRGGYTF; DNA: TGTGCCAGCAGTCGCCAGGGTAGAGGTGGCTACACCTTC
D: NA; V: TRBV24-1; J: TRBJ2-7; size: NA; CDR3: CATSDPGQTYEQYF; DNA: TGTGCCACCAGTGACCCTGGACAGACCTACGAGCAGTACTTC
D: TRBD2; V: TRBV27; J: TRBJ2-1; size: NA; CDR3: CASSLSAASGETEQFF; DNA: TGTGCCAGCAGTTTATCTGCGGCTAGCGGGGAAACTGAGCAGTTCTTC
D: NA; V: TRBV2; J: TRBJ2-2; size: NA; CDR3: CASRGENTGELFF; DNA: TGTGCCAGCAGGGGAGAGAACACCGGGGAGCTGTTTTTT
D: NA; V: TRBV5-6; J: TRBJ2-3; size: NA; CDR3: CASSLGQGRFQSADTQYF; DNA: TGTGCCAGCAGCTTGGGGCAGGGCCGTTTCCAATCCGCGGATACGCAGTATTTT
D: TRBD1; V: TRBV24-1; J: TRBJ1-4; size: NA; CDR3: CATSDPLGQGGEKLFF; DNA: TGTGCCACCAGTGACCCGCTGGGACAGGGGGGGGAAAAACTGTTTTTT
D: NA; V: TRBV30; J: TRBJ2-1; size: NA; CDR3: CAWSVVLYNEQFF; DNA: TGTGCCTGGAGTGTTGTCCTCTACAATGAGCAGTTCTTC
D: TRBD1; V: TRBV5-6; J: TRBJ1-4; size: NA; CDR3: CASREAGTGDEKLFF; DNA: TGTGCCAGCAGGGAAGCCGGGACAGGGGATGAAAAACTGTTTTTT
D: TRBD1; V: TRBV15; J: TRBJ1-3; size: few; CDR3: CATSGTAGNTIYF; DNA: TGTGCCACCTCCGGGACAGCTGGAAACACCATATATTTT
D: TRBD1; V: TRBV24-1; J: TRBJ2-3; size: NA; CDR3: CATGDRGSSDTQYF; DNA: TGTGCCACCGGTGACAGGGGGAGTTCAGATACGCAGTATTTT
D: NA; V: TRBV12-5; J: TRBJ2-1; size: NA; CDR3: CASGPQSGNNEQFF; DNA: TGTGCTAGTGGTCCTCAATCAGGGAACAATGAGCAGTTCTTC
D: NA; V: TRBV14; J: TRBJ1-1; size: few; CDR3: CASSQRGMTEYMNTEAFF; DNA: TGTGCCAGCAGCCAACGGGGGATGACAGAATACATGAACACTGAAGCTTTCTTT
D: NA; V: TRBV6-2/TRBV6-3; J: TRBJ2-6; size: NA; CDR3: CASSYTSSGANVLTF; DNA: TGTGCCAGCAGTTACACGAGCTCTGGGGCCAACGTCCTGACTTTC
D: NA; V: TRBV6-5; J: TRBJ1-3; size: NA; CDR3: CASSRGLSGNTIYF; DNA: TGTGCCAGCAGTAGGGGACTCTCTGGAAACACCATATATTTT
D: TRBD1; V: TRBV27; J: TRBJ1-2; size: NA; CDR3: CASSPPTGGKYGYTF; DNA: TGTGCCAGCAGCCCCCCGACAGGGGGGAAATATGGCTACACCTTC
D: NA; V: TRBV21-1; J: TRBJ1-4; size: NA; CDR3: CASRAPRGVRQKLFF; DNA: TGTGCCAGCAGGGCCCCCAGGGGTGTACGTCAAAAACTGTTTTTT
D: NA; V: TRBV2; J: TRBJ1-2; size: few; CDR3: CASSDSTYNGYTF; DNA: TGTGCCAGCAGTGATTCGACTTACAATGGCTACACCTTC
D: TRBD2; V: TRBV30; J: TRBJ2-3; size: once; CDR3: CAWSKRGARDTQYF; DNA: TGTGCCTGGAGCAAGCGGGGGGCCCGAGATACGCAGTATTTT
D: TRBD1; V: TRBV27; J: TRBJ2-1; size: NA; CDR3: CASSIYRGQQFF; DNA: TGTGCCAGCAGTATTTACAGGGGCCAGCAGTTCTTC
D: TRBD1; V: TRBV6-5; J: TRBJ1-6; size: NA; CDR3: CASSYRTRDRFSPLHF; DNA: TGTGCCAGCAGTTACCGGACGCGGGACAGGTTTTCACCCCTCCACTTT
D: NA; V: TRBV7-2; J: TRBJ1-5; size: NA; CDR3: CASSFNRDQPQHF; DNA: TGTGCCAGCAGCTTTAACAGAGATCAGCCCCAGCATTTT
D: TRBD1; V: TRBV11-2; J: TRBJ2-1; size: NA; CDR3: CASSFAGGRGNEQFF; DNA: TGTGCCAGCAGCTTCGCAGGGGGCCGGGGGAATGAGCAGTTCTTC
D: NA; V: TRBV9; J: TRBJ2-2; size: NA; CDR3: CASKTGHITGELFF; DNA: TGTGCCAGCAAGACGGGACACATCACCGGGGAGCTGTTTTTT
D: TRBD1; V: TRBV5-1; J: TRBJ2-3; size: NA; CDR3: CASSFLTGARADTQYF; DNA: TGCGCCAGCAGCTTCCTGACAGGGGCGAGGGCAGATACGCAGTATTTT
D: NA; V: TRBV7-3; J: TRBJ2-1; size: NA; CDR3: CASSPQGGPYNEQFF; DNA: TGTGCCAGCAGCCCCCAGGGGGGCCCCTACAATGAGCAGTTCTTC
D: NA; V: TRBV2; J: TRBJ1-5; size: NA; CDR3: CASSGQSNQPQHF; DNA: TGTGCCAGCAGTGGACAGAGCAATCAGCCCCAGCATTTT
D: NA; V: TRBV11-3; J: TRBJ2-5; size: NA; CDR3: CASSLGVQETQYF; DNA: TGTGCCAGCAGCTTAGGAGTACAAGAGACCCAGTACTTC